This entry concerns a single TCR beta chain. Its antigen is still unknown. This sample is part of a study of cytomegalovirus exposure and HLA in healthy donors. General observations from the study: An analysis was carried out at a later point. It showed that HLA-associated TCR beta chains were more clonally expanded than equally common non-associated chains.

The primer mix had 60 Vbeta and 13 Jbeta primers. Assay used: immunoSEQ multiplex PCR; TCRdb lists only in-frame clones, some missing. The top ten clones hold about 9.3% of a sample with 150,000 to 200,000 clones, around 85% of them seen once. Germline values: CDR1 KGHSH, CDR2 LQKENI. This CDR3 has 17 amino acids. V shed 0 bases, J shed 6 bases, and the junction held 7 bases outside the gene matches. Sequenced material: PBMCs. The chain employs TRBV18 and TRBJ2-1, with TRBD2 matching over 11 bases. This TCR was recovered from a man younger than 35 in good health and CMV-seropositive. CDR3 amino acids: CASSPPSGGASGNEQFF. CDR3 DNA: TGTGCCAGCTCACCACCTAGCGGGGGGGCTTCAGGCAATGAGCAGTTCTTC.